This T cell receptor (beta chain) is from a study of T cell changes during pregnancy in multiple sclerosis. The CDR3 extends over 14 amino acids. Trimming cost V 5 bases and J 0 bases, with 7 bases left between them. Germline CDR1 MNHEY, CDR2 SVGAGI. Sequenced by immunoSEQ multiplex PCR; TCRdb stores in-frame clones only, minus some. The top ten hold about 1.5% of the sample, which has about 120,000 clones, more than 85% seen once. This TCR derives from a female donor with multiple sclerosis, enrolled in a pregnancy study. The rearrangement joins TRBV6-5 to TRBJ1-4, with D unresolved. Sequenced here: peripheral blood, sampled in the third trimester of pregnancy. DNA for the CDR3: TGTGCCAGCAGTCCCACATCAACTAATGAAAAACTGTTTTTT. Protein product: CASSPTSTNEKLFF.